These 10 T cell receptor beta chains came from one sample sequenced in a study of post-analysis software for immune sequencing data. Their antigens remain unidentified. Incorporated into the TCR beta cDNA libraries were unique molecular identifiers, which served to reduce PCR and sequencing biases. TCRdb itself ran the PCR reads through MiXCR, one entry per CDR3 protein. Of 700,000 to 800,000 distinct CDR3 sequences in the sample, less than 35% were seen once. Findings of the study overall: Five or six TRBV segments were significantly more frequent in patients than in controls. TRBV5-6, TRBV5-1 and TRBV20-1 were among these segments.

The sequenced sample consisted of blood. Receptor source: a girl between 10 and 17 years old with multiple sclerosis.

The V gene is TRBV10-3, the J gene TRBJ2-7; 8 nucleotides align to TRBD1. CDR1 is ENHRY and CDR2 is SYGVKD in the germline V gene. V lost 6 bases, J lost 2 bases, and 12 bases stayed unmatched. CDR3 length: 16 amino acids. The CDR3 spells CAIRQDRGQNPYEQYF. In nucleotides, the CDR3 is TGTGCCATCAGACAAGACAGGGGTCAAAATCCCTACGAGCAGTACTTC.

This clonotype has just a few counts. The V and J genes are TRBV4-3 and TRBJ2-7, with 9 bases that match TRBD2. Germline-derived CDR1 and CDR2 are LGHNA and YSLEER. The V gene end was trimmed by 0 bases and the J gene end by 6 bases; junction bases not matched to a gene: 6. The CDR3 length is 15 residues. CDR3 in amino acids: CASSQDLAGTREQYF. CDR3 nucleotides: TGCGCCAGCAGCCAAGACCTAGCGGGAACTCGCGAGCAGTACTTC.

Concerning this clonotype itself: At one end the junction does not follow the germline gene, possibly because of a read error. The gene calls are TRBV11-2 and TRBJ2-7; no clear D. The germline V gene has CDR1 SGHAT and CDR2 FQNNGV. This CDR3 is built from 12 residues. The CDR3 loop reads CAGSLDRTEQYF. The CDR3 DNA is TGTGCCGGCAGCTTAGATCGGACCGAGCAGTACTTC.

This clonotype was counted between two and nine times. The rearrangement joins TRBV29-1 to TRBJ2-1, with 7 bases fitting TRBD2. The CDR3 runs 13 residues. CDR1 is SQVTM, CDR2 ANQGSEA, per germline. V dropped 5 bases and J dropped 2; count of bases not matched to a gene: 3. For the CDR3, the DNA is TGCAGCGTTAGTGGACTAGCCTACAATGAGCAGTTCTTC. Amino acids: CSVSGLAYNEQFF.

The chain links TRBV10-2 to TRBJ2-3, with a weak D call TRBD1 (7 bases). In germline, CDR1 is WSHSY, CDR2 SAAADI. Between the trimmed V and J ends, which lost 3 bases and 6 bases, there was a span of 13 bases. CDR3 length: 14 amino acids. CDR3 in amino acids: CASSDMAGGDTQYF. CDR3 DNA sequence: TGCGCCAGCAGTGATATGGCAGGGGGGGATACGCAGTATTTT.

V usage is TRBV3-1 and J usage is TRBJ1-5; D is ambiguous. CDR1 is LGHDT, CDR2 YNNKEL, per germline (reference sequence). Trimming took 3 bases from V and 7 from J, leaving 25 bases between them. The CDR3 has 18 residues. The CDR3 bases are TGTGCCAGCAGCCACCGTTCGGGCGGGGAGGGCTTGAACCAGCCCCAGCATTTT. Translation: CASSHRSGGEGLNQPQHF. The variable domain in full, completed from reference TRBV3-1 and TRBJ1-5, reads DTAVSQTPKYLVTQMGNDKSIKCEQNLGHDTMYWYKQDSKKFLKIMFSYNNKELIINETVPNRFSPKSPDKAHLNLHINSLELGDSAVYFCASSHRSGGEGLNQPQHFGDGTRLSIL.

This clonotype was seen more than once but under ten times. The rearrangement links TRBV7-8 to TRBJ1-6; tentatively, D is TRBD1 (5 bases). The V gene lost 5 bases and the J gene lost 6 bases, with 11 bases spanning the gap. CDR1 is SGHVS, CDR2 FQNEAQ, per germline. The CDR3 covers 14 residues. The CDR3 DNA follows: TGTGCCAGCAGCCTGGGACCGCCTAATTCACCCCTCCACTTT. Translation: CASSLGPPNSPLHF.

In its sample, this clonotype was seen a few times. J is TRBJ2-7 and V is TRBV20-1; D not certain. V was trimmed by 8 bases and J by 3 bases, leaving 23 bases between them. Germline-derived CDR1 and CDR2 are DFQATT and SNEGSKA (reference sequence). This CDR3 has 15 residues. For the CDR3, the DNA is TGCAGTCCCCTCCAACGAGGTGGGCCTTACTACGAGCAGTACTTC. Amino acid sequence: CSPLQRGGPYYEQYF.

The sample holds a few counts of this clonotype. The chain has TRBV7-2 and TRBJ2-5; no firm D call. This CDR3 comprises 13 residues. Trimming pared 6 bases from V and 9 bases from J, leaving 17 bases between. Germline V gene data show CDR1 as SGHTA and CDR2 as FQGNSA. CDR3 amino acids: CASRPRPGLAQYF. The DNA for the CDR3 is TGTGCCAGCAGGCCCCGACCGGGTCTTGCCCAGTACTTC.

This clonotype was seen a few times. The CDR3 DNA follows: TGCGCCAGCAGCTTTCCCCGCAAGACAGGAGATGAAAAACTGTTTTTT. Protein: CASSFPRKTGDEKLFF. The genes are TRBV5-1 and TRBJ1-4, with D possibly TRBD1 on 6 matching bases. V lost 2 bases, J lost 6 bases, and 17 bases lay in between. Germline-derived CDR1 and CDR2 are SGHRS and YFSETQ. The CDR3 length is 16 residues.